This T cell receptor (beta chain) was sequenced during a study of T cell responses to AZD1222 COVID-19 vaccine (dated by TCRdb to the early 2020s). Regarding the study in general: TCR sequencing was performed for roughly 240 trial participants, of whom approximately 200 were given two doses of AZD1222 and roughly 25 were given two doses of MenACWY control vaccine. Enrollment into the trials was organized by age into subgroups of 18-55, 56-69 and 70-plus years, and those subgroups contained roughly 150, 30 and 60 TCR-sequenced participants, respectively.

The CDR3 runs 16 residues from the cysteine to the phenylalanine. Only the CDR3 portion is preserved as DNA: 48 bases, with reading frame beginning at the first base. The junction shows trimming of 0 bases on V and 2 bases on J, and the gene matches do not reach 6 bases of it. The germline V gene sets CDR1 to SGHRS and CDR2 to YFSETQ. What this sample's time point label stands for: sample from adult after SARS-CoV-2 infection, after symptom onset. A couple of convalescent COVID-19 patients, sampled after symptom onset from adults with prior SARS-CoV-2 infection, were also TCR-sequenced for comparison. Overall study results and their limits: A significant rise in spike-specific TCR breadth and depth was observed after two AZD1222 doses relative to day 0 and relative to MenACWY recipients. Vaccine-associated CD4 TCRs spanned the whole spike protein, with dominant responses in regions 160-218 and 743-854. Participants were mostly white British and included more females than males, and it was suggested by the authors that clonal diversity may have been underestimated. No day 14 peak-response samples were available, so repertoires were characterized only after the peak T cell response. Reportedly, close to half of the unique spike-specific TCRs recognized epitopes lying outside the regions that are mutated in the B.1.351 and B.1.1.7 variants. The 56-69-year group was small, and its depth increase did not reach significance, likely because of low power. Conclusions about previously exposed vaccinees are limited because only six or seven AZD1222 recipients were SARS-CoV-2 seropositive at baseline.

The CDR3 regions of human TCRbeta chains were analyzed by immunosequencing. Regarding the original processing steps: Repertoire TCRs were checked for matches against a reference library of SARS-CoV-2-specific TCRs that had been generated using the MIRA antigen-specificity platform. Breadth was defined as the fraction of unique TCRs that were SARS-CoV-2-associated, and depth was defined as the fraction of total T cells that were SARS-CoV-2-associated. Using the MIRA data, each spike-specific TCR was mapped to the spike region that the TCR reacts to and placed in a CD4 or CD8 class. Log10-transformed breadth and depth values were compared by one-way ANOVA with Sidak's multiple comparisons tests. TCRdb holds this immuneACCESS table with in-frame rearrangements only. Some clones are missing; in checked studies, unresolved V genes explain under half, and the rest has no known cause. V and J calls and clone size come straight from that table; D and trimming were deduced from the DNA. This sample gives 130,000 to 150,000 clones in total; 85% to 95% of them show up just once. 9% to 15% of the sample is taken by the ten largest.

About this clone: Its specific antigen is unknown. No quality values exist for individual bases; no much larger clone is one base distant.

The rearranged chain carries TRBV5-1 and TRBJ2-7, and 9 junctional nucleotides match TRBD2. Sample: peripheral blood, taken after recovery from COVID-19. The TCR was taken from an adult who had recovered from COVID-19. This receptor has the CDR3 CASSLASGTPPYEQYF. In nucleotides, the sequence is TGCGCCAGCAGCTTGGCTAGCGGGACCCCTCCCTACGAGCAGTACTTC. The variable domain in full, with residues beyond the CDR3 obtained from the reference TRBV5-1 and TRBJ2-7 genes, is KAGVTQTPRYLIKTRGQQVTLSCSPISGHRSVSWYQQTPGQGLQFLFEYFSETQRNKGNFPGRFSGRQFSNSRSEMNVSTLELGDSALYLCASSLASGTPPYEQYFGPGTRLTVT.